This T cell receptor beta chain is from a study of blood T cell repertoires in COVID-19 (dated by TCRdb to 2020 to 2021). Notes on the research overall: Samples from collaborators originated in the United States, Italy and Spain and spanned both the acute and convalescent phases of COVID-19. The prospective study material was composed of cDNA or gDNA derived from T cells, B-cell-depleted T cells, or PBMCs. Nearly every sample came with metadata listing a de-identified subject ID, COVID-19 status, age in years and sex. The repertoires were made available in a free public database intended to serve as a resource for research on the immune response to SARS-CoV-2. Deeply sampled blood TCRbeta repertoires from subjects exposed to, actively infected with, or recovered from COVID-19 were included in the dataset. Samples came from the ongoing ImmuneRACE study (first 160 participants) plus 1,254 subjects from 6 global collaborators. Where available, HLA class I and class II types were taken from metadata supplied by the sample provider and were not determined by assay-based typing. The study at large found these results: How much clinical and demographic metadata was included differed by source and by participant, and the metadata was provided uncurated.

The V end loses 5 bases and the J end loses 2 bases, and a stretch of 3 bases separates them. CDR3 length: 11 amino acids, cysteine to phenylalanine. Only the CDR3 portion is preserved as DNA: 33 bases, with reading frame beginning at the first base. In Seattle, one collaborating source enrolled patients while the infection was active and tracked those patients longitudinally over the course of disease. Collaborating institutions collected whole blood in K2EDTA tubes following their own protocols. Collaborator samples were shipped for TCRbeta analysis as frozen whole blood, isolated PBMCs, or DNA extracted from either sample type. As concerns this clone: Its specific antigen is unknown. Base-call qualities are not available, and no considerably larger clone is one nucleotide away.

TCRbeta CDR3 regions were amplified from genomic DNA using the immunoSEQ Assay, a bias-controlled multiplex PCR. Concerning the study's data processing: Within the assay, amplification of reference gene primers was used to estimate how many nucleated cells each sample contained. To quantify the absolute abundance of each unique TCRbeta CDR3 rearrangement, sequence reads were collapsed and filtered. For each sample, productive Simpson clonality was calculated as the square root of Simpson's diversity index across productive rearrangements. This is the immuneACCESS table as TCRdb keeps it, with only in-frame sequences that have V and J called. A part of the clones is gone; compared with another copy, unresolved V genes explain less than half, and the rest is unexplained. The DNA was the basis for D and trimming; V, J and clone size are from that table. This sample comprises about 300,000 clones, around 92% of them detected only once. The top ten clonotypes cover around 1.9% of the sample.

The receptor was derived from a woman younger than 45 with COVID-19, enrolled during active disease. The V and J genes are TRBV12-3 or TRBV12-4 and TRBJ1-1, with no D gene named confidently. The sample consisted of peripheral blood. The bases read TGTGCCAGCAGTCGTAACACTGAAGCTTTCTTT. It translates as CASSRNTEAFF.